Sequencing of this T cell receptor (beta chain) was carried out in a study of OX40 agonist ivuxolimab in advanced cancers. Produced via immunoSEQ multiplex PCR; TCRdb's table is partial and in-frame only. The sample lists tens of thousands of clones, around 86% occurring once. General observations from the study: At doses 0.1 to 3.0 mg/kg, CD4+ and CD8+ clones expanded.

From germline, CDR1 is SNHLY and CDR2 FYNNEI. This CDR3 is built from 13 residues. About this clone: Its cognate antigen is unknown. A junction end diverges from the germline sequence, so it may reflect a read error.

The source of this sequence is an adult with an advanced solid tumor such as melanoma, head and neck, liver or kidney cancer. The material sequenced was CD4+ or CD8+ T cells sorted from blood, taken in a trial of the OX40 agonist ivuxolimab. The chain employs TRBV2 and TRBJ2-3, with D possibly TRBD2 on 5 matching bases. This chain's CDR3 is CASSGPSRDTQYF. DNA for the CDR3: TGTGCCAGCAGTGGTCCTAGCAGAGATACGCAGTATTTT.